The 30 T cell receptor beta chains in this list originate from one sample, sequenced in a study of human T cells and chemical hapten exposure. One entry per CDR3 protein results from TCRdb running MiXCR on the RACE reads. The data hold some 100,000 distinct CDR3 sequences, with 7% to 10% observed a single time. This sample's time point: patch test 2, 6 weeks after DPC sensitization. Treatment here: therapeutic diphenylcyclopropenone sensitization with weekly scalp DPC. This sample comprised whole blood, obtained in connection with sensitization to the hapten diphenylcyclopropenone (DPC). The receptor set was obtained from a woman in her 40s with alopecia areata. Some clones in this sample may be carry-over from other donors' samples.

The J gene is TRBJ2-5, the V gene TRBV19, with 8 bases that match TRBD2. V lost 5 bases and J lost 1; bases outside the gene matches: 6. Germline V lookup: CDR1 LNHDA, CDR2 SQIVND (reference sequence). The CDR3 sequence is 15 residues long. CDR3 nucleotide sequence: TGTGCCAGTAGTGCTGGCACTAGCGGCCAAGAGACCCAGTACTTC. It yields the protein CASSAGTSGQETQYF.

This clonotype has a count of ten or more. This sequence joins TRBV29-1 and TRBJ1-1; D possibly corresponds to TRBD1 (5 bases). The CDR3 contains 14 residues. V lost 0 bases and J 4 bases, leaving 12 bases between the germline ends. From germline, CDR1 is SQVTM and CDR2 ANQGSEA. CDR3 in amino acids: CSVEDGGEATEAFF. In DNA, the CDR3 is TGCAGCGTTGAAGATGGGGGTGAGGCCACTGAAGCTTTCTTT.

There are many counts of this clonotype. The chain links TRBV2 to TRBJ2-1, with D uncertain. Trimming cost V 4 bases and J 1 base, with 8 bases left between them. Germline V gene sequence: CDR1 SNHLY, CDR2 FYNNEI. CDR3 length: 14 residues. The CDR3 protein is CASSVTRSYNEQFF. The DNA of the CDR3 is TGTGCCAGCAGTGTAACCCGGTCCTACAATGAGCAGTTCTTC.

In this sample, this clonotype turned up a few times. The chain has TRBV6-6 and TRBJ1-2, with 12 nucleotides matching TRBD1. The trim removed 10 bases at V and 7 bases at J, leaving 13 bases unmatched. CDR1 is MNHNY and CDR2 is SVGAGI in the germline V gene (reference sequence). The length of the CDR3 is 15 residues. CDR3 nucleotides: TGTGCCACCTCGGGGGCCGGGACAGGGGGCAGTGGCTACACCTTC. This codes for CATSGAGTGGSGYTF.

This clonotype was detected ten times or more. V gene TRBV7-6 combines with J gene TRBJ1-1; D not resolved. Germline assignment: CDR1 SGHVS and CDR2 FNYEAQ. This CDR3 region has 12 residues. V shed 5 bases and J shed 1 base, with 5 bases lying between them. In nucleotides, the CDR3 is TGTGCCAGCAGCCAAAGGAACACTGAAGCTTTCTTT. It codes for CASSQRNTEAFF.

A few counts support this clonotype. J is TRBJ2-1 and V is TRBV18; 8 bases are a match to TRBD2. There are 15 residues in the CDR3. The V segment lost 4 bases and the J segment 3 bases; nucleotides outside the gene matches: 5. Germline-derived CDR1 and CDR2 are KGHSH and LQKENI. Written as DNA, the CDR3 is TGTGCCAGCTCACTCAGCGGGGGCAGCTACAATGAGCAGTTCTTC. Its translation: CASSLSGGSYNEQFF.

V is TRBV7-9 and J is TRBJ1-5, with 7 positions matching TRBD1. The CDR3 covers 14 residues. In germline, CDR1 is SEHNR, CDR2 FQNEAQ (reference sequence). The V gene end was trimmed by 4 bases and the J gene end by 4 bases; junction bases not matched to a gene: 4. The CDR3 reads CASSWTGYNQPQHF. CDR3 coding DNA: TGTGCCAGCAGCTGGACAGGTTATAATCAGCCCCAGCATTTT.

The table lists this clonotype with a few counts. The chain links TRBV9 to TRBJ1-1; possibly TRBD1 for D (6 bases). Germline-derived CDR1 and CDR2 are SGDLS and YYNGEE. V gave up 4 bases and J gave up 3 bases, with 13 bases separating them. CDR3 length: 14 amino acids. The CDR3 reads CASSPGGGDTEAFF. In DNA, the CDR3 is TGTGCCAGCAGCCCTGGGGGGGGCGACACTGAAGCTTTCTTT.

The CDR3 spells CASSLNMFRYEQYF. The DNA of the CDR3 is TGTGCCAGCAGCTTAAACATGTTCCGCTACGAGCAGTACTTC. The chain is built from TRBV7-2 and TRBJ2-7; unclear D gene. CDR1 is SGHTA, CDR2 FQGNSA, per germline. Trimming left V 2 bases short and J 3 bases short, with 11 bases between. The CDR3 spans 14 residues. The full variable domain, its missing parts supplied by reference TRBV7-2 and TRBJ2-7, is GAGVSQSPSNKVTEKGKDVELRCDPISGHTALYWYRQSLGQGLEFLIYFQGNSAPDKSGLPSDRFSAERTGGSVSTLTIQRTQQEDSAVYLCASSLNMFRYEQYFGPGTRLTVT.

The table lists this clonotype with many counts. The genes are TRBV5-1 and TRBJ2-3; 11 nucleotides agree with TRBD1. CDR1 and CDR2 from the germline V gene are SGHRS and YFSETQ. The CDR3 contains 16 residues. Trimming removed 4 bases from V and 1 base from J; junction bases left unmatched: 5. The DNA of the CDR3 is TGCGCCAGCAGCACCGGACAGGGGGCGGGCACAGATACGCAGTATTTT. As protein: CASSTGQGAGTDTQYF.

The CDR3 DNA reads TGCGCCAGCAGAGCGGAGGGGTACGAGCAGTACTTC. This encodes CASRAEGYEQYF. V is TRBV5-1 and J is TRBJ2-7, with TRBD2 as a possible D gene (6 bases). CDR3 size: 12 residues. Germline V gene lookup returns CDR1 SGHRS and CDR2 YFSETQ. V lost 5 bases and J lost 4, with 10 bases in between.

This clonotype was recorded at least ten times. CDR3 in DNA: TGTGCCAGCAGCTTCTATAGTAGCGGGAGGACCGGGGAGCTGTTTTTT. Amino acids: CASSFYSSGRTGELFF. J is TRBJ2-2 and V is TRBV7-2; 10 nucleotides line up with TRBD2. Germline lookup yields CDR1 SGHTA and CDR2 FQGNSA. Trimming at V came to 3 bases and at J to 5 bases, leaving 6 bases not matched to a gene. This CDR3 is 16 amino acids long.

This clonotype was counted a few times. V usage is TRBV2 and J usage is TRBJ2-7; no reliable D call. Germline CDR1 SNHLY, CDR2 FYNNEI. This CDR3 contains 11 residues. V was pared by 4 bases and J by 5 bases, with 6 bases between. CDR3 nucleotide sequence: TGTGCCAGCAGTGCCCGGGACGAGCAGTACTTC. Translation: CASSARDEQYF. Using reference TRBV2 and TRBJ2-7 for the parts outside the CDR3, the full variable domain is EPEVTQTPSHQVTQMGQEVILRCVPISNHLYFYWYRQILGQKVEFLVSFYNNEISEKSEIFDDQFSVERPDGSNFTLKIRSTKLEDSAMYFCASSARDEQYFGPGTRLTVT.

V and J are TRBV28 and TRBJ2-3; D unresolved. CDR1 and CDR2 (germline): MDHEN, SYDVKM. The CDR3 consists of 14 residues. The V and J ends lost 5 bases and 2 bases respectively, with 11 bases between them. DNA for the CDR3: TGTGCCAGCAGTATACCGAGAGTCACAGATACGCAGTATTTT. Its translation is CASSIPRVTDTQYF. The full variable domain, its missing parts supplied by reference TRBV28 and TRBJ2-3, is DVKVTQSSRYLVKRTGEKVFLECVQDMDHENMFWYRQDPGLGLRLIYFSYDVKMKEKGDIPEGYSVSREKKERFSLILESASTNQTSMYLCASSIPRVTDTQYFGPGTRLTVL.

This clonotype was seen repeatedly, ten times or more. In nucleotides, the CDR3 is TGTGCCAGCAGCTTAAACAGGGCGGTAACAGATACGCAGTATTTT. It codes for CASSLNRAVTDTQYF. V is TRBV7-9 and J is TRBJ2-3; D possibly corresponds to TRBD1 (6 bases). Germline values: CDR1 SEHNR, CDR2 FQNEAQ (reference sequence). The CDR3 is 15 amino acids. With 2 bases removed from V and 3 bases from J, the gap between germline ends came to 12 bases.

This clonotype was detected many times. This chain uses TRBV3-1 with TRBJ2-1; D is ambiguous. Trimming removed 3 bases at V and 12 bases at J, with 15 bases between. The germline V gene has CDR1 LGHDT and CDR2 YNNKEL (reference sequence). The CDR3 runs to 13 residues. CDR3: CASSQTVKGSQFF. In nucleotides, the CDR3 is TGTGCCAGCAGCCAGACCGTGAAGGGATCGCAGTTCTTC.

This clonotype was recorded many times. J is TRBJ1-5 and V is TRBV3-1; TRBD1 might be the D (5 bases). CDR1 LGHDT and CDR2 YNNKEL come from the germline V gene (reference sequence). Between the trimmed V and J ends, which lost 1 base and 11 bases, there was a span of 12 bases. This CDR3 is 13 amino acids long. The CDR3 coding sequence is TGTGCCAGCAGCCAAGGCCAGGGAGGAACCCAGCATTTT. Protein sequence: CASSQGQGGTQHF. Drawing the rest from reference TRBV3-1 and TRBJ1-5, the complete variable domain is DTAVSQTPKYLVTQMGNDKSIKCEQNLGHDTMYWYKQDSKKFLKIMFSYNNKELIINETVPNRFSPKSPDKAHLNLHINSLELGDSAVYFCASSQGQGGTQHFGDGTRLSIL.

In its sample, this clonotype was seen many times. This chain's CDR3 is CASSLAGTGYNEQFF. The CDR3, as DNA: TGTGCCAGCAGTTTGGCAGGGACCGGGTACAATGAGCAGTTCTTC. The chain combines TRBV28 with TRBJ2-1; D is perhaps TRBD1 or TRBD2 (5 bases each). The CDR3 sequence is 15 residues long. V was clipped by 3 bases and J by 4 bases, with 13 bases between them. The germline gives CDR1 MDHEN, CDR2 SYDVKM.

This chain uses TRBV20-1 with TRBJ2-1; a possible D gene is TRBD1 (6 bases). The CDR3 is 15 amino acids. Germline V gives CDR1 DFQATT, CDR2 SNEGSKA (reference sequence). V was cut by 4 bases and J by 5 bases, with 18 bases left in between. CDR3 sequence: CSAMVPGQHNNEQFF. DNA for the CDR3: TGCAGTGCTATGGTCCCCGGACAGCATAACAATGAGCAGTTCTTC.

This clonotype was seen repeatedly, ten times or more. CDR3 DNA sequence: TGCAGTGCGCGCGCGAGGGGAGGAGAATGGACAGATACGCAGTATTTT. It translates to CSARARGGEWTDTQYF. The genes are TRBV20-1 and TRBJ2-3, with D perhaps matching TRBD2 (6 bases). CDR1 and CDR2 from the germline V gene are DFQATT and SNEGSKA (reference sequence). Trimming stripped 6 bases from V and 3 bases from J, with 22 bases between. CDR3 length equals 16 residues.

CDR3 residues: CAWSARSTDTQYF. The CDR3 region has the DNA TGTGCCTGGAGTGCTCGGAGCACAGATACGCAGTATTTT. V usage is TRBV30 and J usage is TRBJ2-3; no firm D call. The V gene lost 1 base and the J gene lost 0 bases, with 5 bases spanning the gap. This CDR3 is 13 amino acids long. The germline V gene encodes CDR1 GTSNPN and CDR2 SVGIG (reference sequence).

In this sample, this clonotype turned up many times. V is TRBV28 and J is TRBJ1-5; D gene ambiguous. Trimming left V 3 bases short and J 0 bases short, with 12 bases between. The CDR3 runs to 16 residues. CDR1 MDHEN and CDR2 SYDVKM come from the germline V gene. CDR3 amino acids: CASSLAMGYSNQPQHF. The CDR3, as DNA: TGTGCCAGCAGTTTGGCAATGGGTTATAGCAATCAGCCCCAGCATTTT.

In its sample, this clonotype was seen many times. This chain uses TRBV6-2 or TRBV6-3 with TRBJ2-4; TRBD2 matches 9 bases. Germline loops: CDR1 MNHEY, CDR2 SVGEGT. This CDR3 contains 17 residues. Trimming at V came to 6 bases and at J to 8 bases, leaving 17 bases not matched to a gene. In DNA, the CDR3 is TGTGCCAGCAGGATAGCGGGAGTGGTCCCGGGAATGGACATTCAGTACTTC. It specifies CASRIAGVVPGMDIQYF.

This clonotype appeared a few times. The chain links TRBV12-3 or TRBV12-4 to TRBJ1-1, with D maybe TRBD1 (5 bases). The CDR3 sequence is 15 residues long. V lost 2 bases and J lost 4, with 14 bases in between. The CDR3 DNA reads TGTGCCAGCAGTTTAAACCAGGGAGGCACCACTGAAGCTTTCTTT. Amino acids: CASSLNQGGTTEAFF.

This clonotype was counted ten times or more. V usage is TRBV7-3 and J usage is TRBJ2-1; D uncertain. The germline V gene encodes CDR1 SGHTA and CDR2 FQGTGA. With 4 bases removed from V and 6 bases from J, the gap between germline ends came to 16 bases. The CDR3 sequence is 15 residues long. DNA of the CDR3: TGTGCCAGCAGCTCGCCAACATTGGGAAGCAATGAGCAGTTCTTC. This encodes CASSSPTLGSNEQFF.

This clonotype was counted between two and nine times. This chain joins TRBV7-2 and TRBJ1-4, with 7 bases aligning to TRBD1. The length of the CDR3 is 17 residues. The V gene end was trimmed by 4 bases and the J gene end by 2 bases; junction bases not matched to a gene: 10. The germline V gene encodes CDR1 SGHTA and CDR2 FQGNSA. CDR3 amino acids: CASSSHQAGGTNEKLFF. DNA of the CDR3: TGTGCCAGCAGCTCACACCAGGCAGGGGGTACTAATGAAAAACTGTTTTTT.

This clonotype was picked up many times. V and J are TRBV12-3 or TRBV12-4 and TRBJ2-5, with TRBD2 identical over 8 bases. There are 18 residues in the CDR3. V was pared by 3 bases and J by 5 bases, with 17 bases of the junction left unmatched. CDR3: CASSLGTHPGSGKETQYF. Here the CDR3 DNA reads TGTGCCAGCAGTTTGGGGACCCACCCAGGTAGCGGGAAGGAGACCCAGTACTTC.

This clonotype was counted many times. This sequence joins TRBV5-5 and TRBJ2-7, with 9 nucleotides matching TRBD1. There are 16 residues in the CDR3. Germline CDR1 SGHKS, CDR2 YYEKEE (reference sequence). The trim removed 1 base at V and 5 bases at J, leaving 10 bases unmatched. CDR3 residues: CASSLLQGALIHEQYF. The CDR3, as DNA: TGTGCCAGCAGCTTGCTACAGGGGGCTCTAATCCACGAGCAGTACTTC. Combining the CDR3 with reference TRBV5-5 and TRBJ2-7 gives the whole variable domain DAGVTQSPTHLIKTRGQQVTLRCSPISGHKSVSWYQQVLGQGPQFIFQYYEKEERGRGNFPDRFSARQFPNYSSELNVNALLLGDSALYLCASSLLQGALIHEQYFGPGTRLTVT.

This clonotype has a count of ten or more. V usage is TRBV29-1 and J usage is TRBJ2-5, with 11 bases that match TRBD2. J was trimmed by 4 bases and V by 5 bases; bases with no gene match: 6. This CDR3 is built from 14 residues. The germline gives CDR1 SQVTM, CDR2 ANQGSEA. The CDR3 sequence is CSVSLAGGRETQYF. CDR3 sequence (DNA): TGCAGCGTTAGCCTAGCGGGAGGTCGAGAGACCCAGTACTTC.

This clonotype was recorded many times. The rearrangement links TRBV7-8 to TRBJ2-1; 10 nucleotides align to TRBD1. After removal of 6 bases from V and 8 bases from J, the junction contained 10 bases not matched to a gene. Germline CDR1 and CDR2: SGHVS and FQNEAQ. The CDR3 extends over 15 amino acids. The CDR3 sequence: CASRQGQGLSYEQFF. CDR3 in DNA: TGTGCCAGCAGGCAGGGACAGGGGCTGAGTTATGAGCAGTTCTTC.